This T cell receptor beta chain was documented in a study of beta chain features in type 1 diabetes. Overall study: Cell yields, gender and age were comparable in patients and healthy donors. Study-wide findings and caveats: Researchers report that Type 1 diabetes patients had moderately but significantly shorter TCRB CDR3s across all four CD4+ subsets. Small HLA sub-analyses could not settle whether HLA shapes TCRB rearrangement.

Germline CDR1 reads SNHLY; CDR2 reads FYNNEI. This CDR3 is built from 13 residues. Trimming took 6 bases from V and 2 from J, leaving 9 bases between them. Every participating donor gave one draw, a heparinised blood sample averaging approximately 120 mL. It was via CD45RO/CCR7/CD25/CD127/CD95/CD27 that CD4+ naive, central memory, regulatory and stem cell-like memory cells were sorted. The isolated RNA, all of it, was reverse transcribed, so expressed TCRB transcripts were what got sequenced. The method was immunoSEQ multiplex PCR; TCRdb's version includes in-frame clones alone and lacks a portion of them. This table has 120,000 or so clones, around 16% appearing once. As for this clone: Its specificity is unknown.

The chain recombines TRBV2 with TRBJ2-3; D is unresolved. Sequenced input: central memory CD4+ T cells from blood. The sequence was collected from a man aged 18 to 30 with type 1 diabetes. Written as DNA, the CDR3 is TGTGCCAGCAGCCCGCCCTTCACAGATACGCAGTATTTT. The encoded protein is CASSPPFTDTQYF. The complete variable domain, with remaining parts taken from reference TRBV2 and TRBJ2-3, reads EPEVTQTPSHQVTQMGQEVILRCVPISNHLYFYWYRQILGQKVEFLVSFYNNEISEKSEIFDDQFSVERPDGSNFTLKIRSTKLEDSAMYFCASSPPFTDTQYFGPGTRLTVL.